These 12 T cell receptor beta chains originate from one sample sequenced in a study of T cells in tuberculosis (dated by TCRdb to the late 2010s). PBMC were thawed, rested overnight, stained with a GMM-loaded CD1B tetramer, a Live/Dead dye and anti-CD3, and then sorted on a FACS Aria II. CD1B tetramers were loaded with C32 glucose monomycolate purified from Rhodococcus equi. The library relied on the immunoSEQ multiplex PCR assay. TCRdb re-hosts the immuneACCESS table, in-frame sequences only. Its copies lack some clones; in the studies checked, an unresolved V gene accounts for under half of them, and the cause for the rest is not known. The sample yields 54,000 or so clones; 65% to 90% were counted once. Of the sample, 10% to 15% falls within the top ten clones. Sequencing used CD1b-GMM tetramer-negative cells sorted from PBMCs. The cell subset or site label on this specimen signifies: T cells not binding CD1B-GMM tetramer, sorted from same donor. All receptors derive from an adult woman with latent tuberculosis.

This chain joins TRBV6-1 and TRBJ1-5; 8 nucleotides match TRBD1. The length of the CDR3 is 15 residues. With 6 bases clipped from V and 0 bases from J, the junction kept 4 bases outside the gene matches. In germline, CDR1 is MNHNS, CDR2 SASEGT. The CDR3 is CASRSGQGSNQPQHF. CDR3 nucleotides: TGTGCCAGCAGATCCGGACAGGGTAGCAATCAGCCCCAGCATTTT.

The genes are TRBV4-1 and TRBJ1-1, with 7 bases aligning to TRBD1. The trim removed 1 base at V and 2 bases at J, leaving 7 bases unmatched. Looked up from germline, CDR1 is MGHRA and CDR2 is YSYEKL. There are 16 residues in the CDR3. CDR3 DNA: TGCGCCAGCAGCCAAGCTGCGACAGGGTTTAACACTGAAGCTTTCTTT. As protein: CASSQAATGFNTEAFF.

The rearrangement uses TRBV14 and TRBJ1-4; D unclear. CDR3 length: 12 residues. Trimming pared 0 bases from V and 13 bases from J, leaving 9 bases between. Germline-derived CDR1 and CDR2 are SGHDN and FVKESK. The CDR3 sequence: CASSQEVGRLFF. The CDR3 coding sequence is TGTGCCAGCAGCCAAGAAGTAGGGAGACTGTTTTTT.

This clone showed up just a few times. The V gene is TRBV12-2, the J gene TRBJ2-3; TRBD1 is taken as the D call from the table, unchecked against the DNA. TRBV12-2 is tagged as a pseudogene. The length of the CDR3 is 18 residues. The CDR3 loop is CASRFVPRPGQSTDTQYF. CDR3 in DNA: TGTGCAAGTCGCTTTGTCCCCAGACCGGGACAGAGCACAGATACGCAGTATTTT.

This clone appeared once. CDR3 residues: CASSLWSGGQEQYF. Here the CDR3 DNA reads TGTGCCAGCAGTTTATGGTCGGGGGGGCAAGAGCAGTACTTC. The chain employs TRBV28 and TRBJ2-7, with 8 bases that match TRBD2. The ends lost 0 bases at V and 7 bases at J; junction bases unmatched: 5. The length of the CDR3 is 14 residues. The germline V gene encodes CDR1 MDHEN and CDR2 SYDVKM.

CDR3: CASSLQGENSPLHF. Written as DNA, the CDR3 is TGCGCCAGCAGCTTACAGGGGGAAAATTCACCCCTCCACTTT. The J gene is TRBJ1-6, the V gene TRBV5-1; 8 nucleotides agree with TRBD1. Germline V gene data show CDR1 as SGHRS and CDR2 as YFSETQ. J was trimmed by 7 bases and V by 2 bases; bases with no gene match: 2. The CDR3 length is 14 residues.

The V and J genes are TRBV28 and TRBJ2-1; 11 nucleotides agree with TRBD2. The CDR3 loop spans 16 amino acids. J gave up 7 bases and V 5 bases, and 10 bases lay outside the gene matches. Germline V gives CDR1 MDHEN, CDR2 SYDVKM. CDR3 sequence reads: CASSVTSGVAWNEQFF. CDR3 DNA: TGTGCCAGCAGTGTGACTAGCGGGGTAGCCTGGAATGAGCAGTTCTTC.

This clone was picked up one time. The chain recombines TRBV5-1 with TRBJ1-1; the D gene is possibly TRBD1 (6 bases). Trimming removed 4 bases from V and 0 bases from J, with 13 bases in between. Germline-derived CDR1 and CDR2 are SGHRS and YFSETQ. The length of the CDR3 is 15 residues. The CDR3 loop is CASSPLGGLNTEAFF. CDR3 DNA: TGCGCCAGCAGCCCTCTAGGGGGACTGAACACTGAAGCTTTCTTT.

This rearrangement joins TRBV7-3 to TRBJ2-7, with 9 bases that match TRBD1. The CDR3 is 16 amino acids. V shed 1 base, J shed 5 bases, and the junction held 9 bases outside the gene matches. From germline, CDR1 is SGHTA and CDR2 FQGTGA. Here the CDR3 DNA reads TGTGCCAGCAGCTTAAGGGCCGGGACAGGGAAGAACGAGCAGTACTTC. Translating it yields CASSLRAGTGKNEQYF.

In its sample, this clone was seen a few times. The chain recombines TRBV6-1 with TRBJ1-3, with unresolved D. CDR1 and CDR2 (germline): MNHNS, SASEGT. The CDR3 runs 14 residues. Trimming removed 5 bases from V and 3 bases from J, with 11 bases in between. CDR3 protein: CASSPSGGGNTIYF. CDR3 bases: TGTGCCAGCAGTCCCAGCGGTGGTGGAAACACCATATATTTT.

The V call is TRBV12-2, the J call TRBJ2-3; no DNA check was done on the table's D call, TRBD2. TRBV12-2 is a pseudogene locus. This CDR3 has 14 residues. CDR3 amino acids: CASRSRTSLDTQYF. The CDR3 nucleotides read TGTGCAAGTCGCTCACGGACTAGCCTAGATACGCAGTATTTT.

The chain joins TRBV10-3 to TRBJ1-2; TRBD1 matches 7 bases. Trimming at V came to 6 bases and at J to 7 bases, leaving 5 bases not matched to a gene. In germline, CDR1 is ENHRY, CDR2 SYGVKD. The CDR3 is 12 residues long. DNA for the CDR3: TGTGCCATCAGACCTCGGACAGGTGGCTACACCTTC. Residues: CAIRPRTGGYTF.